This T cell receptor (beta chain) originates from a study of long-term antiretroviral therapy in people with HIV. They ran version v3.0 of the immunoSEQ assay at survey level. A target of 40,000-50,000 T-cell genomes per sample was set for sequencing. The table came from immunoSEQ multiplex PCR; TCRdb's copy has only in-frame clones and leaves some out. In the table there are 25,000 to 35,000 clones, 87% of which are singletons. Comment on this clone: The antigen is undetermined.

CDR3 size: 17 residues. The V end lost 0 bases, the J end lost 2 bases, and 11 bases lay between the germline ends. CDR1 and CDR2 (germline): LGHNA, YSLEER. Study-level findings and limits: Blood specimens, gathered between the mid-2000s and the late 2010s, were possibly obtained under older ART regimens. Information on adherence to ART, viral resistance or therapy changes was unavailable. ART preceded a rise in diversity that nonetheless stayed lower than in transplant donor controls.

V usage is TRBV4-3 and J usage is TRBJ2-6; D is unresolved. This TCR was sampled from a man aged 45 to 65 with HIV. The sequencing here drew on unsorted PBMCs, taken 2 years after starting antiretroviral therapy. The chain's CDR3 is CASSQDRLGTGANVLTF. In nucleotides, the CDR3 is TGCGCCAGCAGCCAAGATCGATTGGGGACTGGGGCCAACGTCCTGACTTTC.